One sample yielded the 27 T cell receptor beta chains listed below, sequenced in a study of T cells in localized non-small cell lung cancer. Clones were sequenced by immunoSEQ multiplex PCR, and TCRdb holds only the in-frame ones, with some missing. The data contain fewer than 9,000 clones, around 87% of them singletons. This specimen was peripheral blood, taken before any cancer treatment. These receptors were collected from a male donor aged 60 or over with stage III lung adenocarcinoma.

This clone was seen a single time. V and J are TRBV6-6 and TRBJ2-3; D unclear. The V end was cut by 6 bases, the J end by 1 base, with 17 bases between. CDR3 size: 16 residues. Germline CDR1 MNHNY, CDR2 SVGAGI (reference sequence). The CDR3 sequence is CASSRYTSPGTDTQYF. DNA for the CDR3: TGTGCCAGCAGCCGATATACCTCCCCGGGCACAGATACGCAGTATTTT.

Comments on this clone: The germline gene is not matched at one end of the junction; a read error may be the cause. This chain connects TRBV19 to TRBJ2-7, with D perhaps matching TRBD1 or TRBD2 (7 bases each). The germline gives CDR1 LNHDA, CDR2 SQIVND (reference sequence). The CDR3 contains 15 residues. The CDR3 is CASRRGGTDSFEQYF. DNA of the CDR3: TGTGCCAGTCGGAGGGGAGGGACAGACTCCTTCGAGCAGTACTTC.

The genes are TRBV30 and TRBJ1-3; D gene unclear. The CDR3 sequence is 14 residues long. Germline loops: CDR1 GTSNPN, CDR2 SVGIG (reference sequence). Trimming shortened V by 3 bases and J by 0 bases, and 9 bases separated the two germline ends. CDR3 protein: CAWRRSYSGNTIYF. For the CDR3, the DNA is TGTGCCTGGAGAAGGTCCTACTCTGGAAACACCATATATTTT.

The chain recombines TRBV4-3 with TRBJ2-2, with D possibly TRBD2 on 6 matching bases. Germline CDR1 is LGHNA and CDR2 is YSLEER. The V end was cut by 0 bases, the J end by 4 bases, with 9 bases between. The CDR3 runs to 15 residues. CDR3 sequence (DNA): TGCGCCAGCAGCCAAGATTTGGGAGGCACCGGGGAGCTGTTTTTT. It encodes CASSQDLGGTGELFF.

The chain's CDR3 is CASSEAGVNEQFF. CDR3 nucleotides: TGTGCCAGCAGTGAGGCGGGGGTCAATGAGCAGTTCTTC. The V and J genes are TRBV25-1 and TRBJ2-1, with 7 bases identical to TRBD2. This CDR3 is built from 13 residues. Germline values: CDR1 MGHDK, CDR2 SYGVNS. V trimming: 3 bases; J trimming: 6 bases; junction bases outside the gene matches: 2. Combining the CDR3 with reference TRBV25-1 and TRBJ2-1 gives the whole variable domain EADIYQTPRYLVIGTGKKITLECSQTMGHDKMYWYQQDPGMELHLIHYSYGVNSTEKGDLSSESTVSRIRTEHFPLTLESARPSHTSQYLCASSEAGVNEQFFGPGTRLTVL.

The chain links TRBV21-1 to TRBJ2-2; the table names TRBD2, a call not compared with the DNA. TRBV21-1 constitutes a pseudogene. CDR3 size: 15 residues. CDR3 sequence: CASSIVPTNTGELFF. The CDR3 coding sequence is TGTGCCAGCAGCATAGTCCCGACGAACACCGGGGAGCTGTTTTTT.

The chain's CDR3 is CASSLTLGGVGNEQFF. The CDR3 bases are TGTGCCAGCAGCTTAACCCTTGGGGGGGTGGGCAATGAGCAGTTCTTC. The gene calls are TRBV7-8 and TRBJ2-1; 7 bases line up with TRBD2. With 2 bases clipped from V and 6 bases from J, the junction kept 10 bases outside the gene matches. In germline, CDR1 is SGHVS, CDR2 FQNEAQ. This CDR3 comprises 16 residues. The whole variable domain, remainder taken from reference TRBV7-8 and TRBJ2-1, is GAGVSQSPRYKVAKRGQDVALRCDPISGHVSLFWYQQALGQGPEFLTYFQNEAQLDKSGLPSDRFFAERPEGSVSTLKIQRTQQEDSAVYLCASSLTLGGVGNEQFFGPGTRLTVL.

The J gene is TRBJ2-3, the V gene TRBV11-1; D is possibly TRBD2 (5 bases). With 5 bases removed from V and 2 bases from J, the gap between germline ends came to 14 bases. The CDR3 extends over 15 amino acids. Germline assignment: CDR1 SGHAT and CDR2 FQDESV (reference sequence). This chain's CDR3 is CASSRNGGLTDTQYF. In DNA form, the CDR3 reads TGTGCCAGCAGCCGGAATGGAGGCCTCACAGATACGCAGTATTTT.

The chain uses TRBV7-9 and TRBJ2-5, with D maybe TRBD2 (6 bases). The germline V gene has CDR1 SEHNR and CDR2 FQNEAQ (reference sequence). This CDR3 region has 12 residues. V was clipped by 5 bases and J by 3 bases, with 7 bases between them. DNA for the CDR3: TGTGCCAGCAGCCCGGGGGAAGAGACCCAGTACTTC. Translation: CASSPGEETQYF.

V usage is TRBV4-1 and J usage is TRBJ1-6; 9 bases align to TRBD1. Looked up from germline, CDR1 is MGHRA and CDR2 is YSYEKL. This CDR3 is built from 15 residues. The trim removed 0 bases at V and 8 bases at J, leaving 2 bases unmatched. The CDR3 nucleotides read TGCGCCAGCAGCCAAGACGGGACAGGGTATTCACCCCTCCACTTT. It is translated as CASSQDGTGYSPLHF.

This chain connects TRBV23-1 to TRBJ2-7, with 12 bases aligning to TRBD1. TRBV23-1 is labeled an ORF, and its function is uncertain. The CDR3 has 18 amino acids. V lost 7 bases, J lost 4 bases, and 17 bases stayed unmatched. The CDR3 sequence: CASKQVGTGGCPGYEQYF. CDR3 sequence (DNA): TGCGCCAGCAAGCAAGTGGGGACAGGGGGCTGTCCAGGTTACGAGCAGTACTTC.

The chain uses TRBV6-6 and TRBJ2-3, with D perhaps TRBD1 (5 bases). This CDR3 spans 12 amino acids. CDR1 is MNHNY and CDR2 is SVGAGI in the germline V gene (reference sequence). The ends were cut back, 6 bases at V and 2 bases at J, with 6 bases in the middle. The DNA for the CDR3 is TGTGCCAGCAGGGGGCCCACAGATACGCAGTATTTT. Protein: CASRGPTDTQYF.

The rearrangement uses TRBV2 and TRBJ2-2; no clear D. The CDR3 extends over 12 amino acids. Per the germline V gene, CDR1 is SNHLY and CDR2 is FYNNEI. V shed 7 bases and J shed 6 bases, with 9 bases lying between them. This CDR3 reads CASKVLAGELFF. Written as DNA, the CDR3 is TGTGCCAGCAAGGTTCTCGCCGGGGAGCTGTTTTTT. Drawing the rest from reference TRBV2 and TRBJ2-2, the complete variable domain is EPEVTQTPSHQVTQMGQEVILRCVPISNHLYFYWYRQILGQKVEFLVSFYNNEISEKSEIFDDQFSVERPDGSNFTLKIRSTKLEDSAMYFCASKVLAGELFFGEGSRLTVL.

The chain uses TRBV7-8 and TRBJ1-1, with 8 bases matching TRBD1. Germline assignment: CDR1 SGHVS and CDR2 FQNEAQ. Trimming cost V 5 bases and J 2 bases; bases outside gene matches: 4. The CDR3 sequence is 14 residues long. The CDR3 DNA sequence: TGTGCCAGCAGCGTTGACAGGGGAAACACTGAAGCTTTCTTT. Its protein product is CASSVDRGNTEAFF.

The chain uses TRBV25-1 and TRBJ1-1; no clear D gene. The CDR3 covers 14 residues. Trimming stripped 3 bases from V and 0 bases from J, with 8 bases between. Germline CDR1 MGHDK, CDR2 SYGVNS. The DNA of the CDR3 is TGTGCCAGCAGTGATCCGGGGTTGAACACTGAAGCTTTCTTT. It encodes CASSDPGLNTEAFF. Drawing the rest from reference TRBV25-1 and TRBJ1-1, the complete variable domain is EADIYQTPRYLVIGTGKKITLECSQTMGHDKMYWYQQDPGMELHLIHYSYGVNSTEKGDLSSESTVSRIRTEHFPLTLESARPSHTSQYLCASSDPGLNTEAFFGQGTRLTVV.

The gene calls are TRBV7-9 and TRBJ2-1; D is perhaps TRBD2 (6 bases). CDR3 length equals 15 residues. CDR1 and CDR2 from the germline V gene are SEHNR and FQNEAQ (reference sequence). Trimming left V 4 bases short and J 1 base short, with 11 bases between. For the CDR3, the DNA is TGTGCCAGCAGCTCCCGACTAGTTTCCTACAATGAGCAGTTCTTC. Protein: CASSSRLVSYNEQFF.

V and J are TRBV5-1 and TRBJ2-3; TRBD2 is a possible D gene (6 bases). Germline CDR1 and CDR2: SGHRS and YFSETQ. CDR3 length: 16 residues. Trimming took off 2 bases at V and 2 bases at J, with 15 bases between the two ends. DNA for the CDR3: TGCGCCAGCAGCTTAGACGCCGGGAGTCCCACAGATACGCAGTATTTT. Its protein is CASSLDAGSPTDTQYF.

This rearrangement joins TRBV6-1 to TRBJ1-1, with D possibly matching TRBD1 (5 bases). There are 14 residues in the CDR3. Germline V CDR1 and CDR2: MNHNS, SASEGT. The V end was cut by 7 bases, the J end by 1 base, with 13 bases between. CDR3 sequence (DNA): TGTGCCAGCAAGATGGGGGTAGGGAACACTGAAGCTTTCTTT. Its translation is CASKMGVGNTEAFF.

The chain carries TRBV18 and TRBJ1-1; no reliable D call. Germline values: CDR1 KGHSH, CDR2 LQKENI. V was shortened by 2 bases and J by 3 bases, with 13 bases between the two germline ends. The CDR3 consists of 15 residues. CDR3 amino acids: CASSPKTLGHTEAFF. CDR3 nucleotide sequence: TGTGCCAGCTCACCAAAGACACTCGGGCACACTGAAGCTTTCTTT. The full variable domain, rest sourced from reference TRBV18 and TRBJ1-1, is NAGVMQNPRHLVRRRGQEARLRCSPMKGHSHVYWYRQLPEEGLKFMVYLQKENIIDESGMPKERFSAEFPKEGPSILRIQQVVRGDSAAYFCASSPKTLGHTEAFFGQGTRLTVV.

This chain connects TRBV11-2 to TRBJ2-7; D might be TRBD1 (5 bases). This CDR3 has 13 amino acids. Trimming left V 2 bases short and J 0 bases short, with 5 bases between. Looked up from germline, CDR1 is SGHAT and CDR2 is FQNNGV. CDR3 sequence reads: CASSLQGSYEQYF. The CDR3 region has the DNA TGTGCCAGCAGCTTACAGGGCTCCTACGAGCAGTACTTC.

This chain links TRBV6-4 with TRBJ2-2; 9 nucleotides agree with TRBD1. Germline values: CDR1 MRHNA, CDR2 SNTAGT. Trimming cost V 0 bases and J 4 bases; bases outside gene matches: 15. This CDR3 has 20 residues. The CDR3 DNA reads TGTGCCAGCAGTGACTCCCCATCGACAGGGGGAATTCCCTTCACCGGGGAGCTGTTTTTT. It translates to CASSDSPSTGGIPFTGELFF.

This chain uses TRBV19 with TRBJ2-7; maybe TRBD1 (6 bases). The germline V gene has CDR1 LNHDA and CDR2 SQIVND (reference sequence). The CDR3 totals 14 residues. V lost 3 bases and J 4 bases, leaving 13 bases between the germline ends. The CDR3, as DNA: TGTGCCAGTAGTATCTTCTCAGGGGAGTACGAGCAGTACTTC. Encoded protein: CASSIFSGEYEQYF. Full variable domain (remainder filled in from reference TRBV19 and TRBJ2-7): DGGITQSPKYLFRKEGQNVTLSCEQNLNHDAMYWYRQDPGQGLRLIYYSQIVNDFQKGDIAEGYSVSREKKESFPLTVTSAQKNPTAFYLCASSIFSGEYEQYFGPGTRLTVT.

The chain carries TRBV30 and TRBJ1-1; perhaps TRBD1 as D (6 bases). The germline V gene encodes CDR1 GTSNPN and CDR2 SVGIG (reference sequence). This CDR3 is built from 14 residues. V was trimmed by 7 bases and J by 1 base, leaving 16 bases between them. CDR3 DNA sequence: TGTGCCTTAAAAGGGGGGTACGGGAACACTGAAGCTTTCTTT. This gives the protein CALKGGYGNTEAFF.

This rearrangement joins TRBV5-1 to TRBJ1-1; TRBD1 aligns across 7 bases. The V gene's germline CDR1 is SGHRS and CDR2 YFSETQ. This CDR3 region has 14 residues. V dropped 2 bases and J dropped 7; count of bases not matched to a gene: 8. The CDR3 DNA reads as TGCGCCAGCAGCTTAAGACAGGGCTTGGTTGAAGCTTTCTTT. This sequence encodes CASSLRQGLVEAFF.

The sample holds one count of this clone. J is TRBJ2-2 and V is TRBV27; D unclear. This CDR3 comprises 13 residues. CDR1 is MNHEY and CDR2 is SMNVEV in the germline V gene (reference sequence). V was shortened by 6 bases and J by 5 bases, with 10 bases between the two germline ends. CDR3: CASSTRYTGELFF. In nucleotides, the CDR3 is TGTGCCAGCAGCACCAGGTATACCGGGGAGCTGTTTTTT.

This clone was observed a single time. In nucleotides, the CDR3 is TGTGCCATCAGTGAGTATCCGACAACTAGCAATCAGCCCCAGCATTTT. Protein: CAISEYPTTSNQPQHF. V is TRBV10-3 and J is TRBJ1-5, with D unresolved. The CDR3 spans 16 residues. Deletions cut 1 base from V and 0 bases from J, with 10 bases between. Looked up from germline, CDR1 is ENHRY and CDR2 is SYGVKD.

This clone has more than one count but fewer than ten. V gene TRBV12-5 combines with J gene TRBJ2-6, with 9 bases aligning to TRBD1. Trimming cost V 2 bases and J 4 bases; bases outside gene matches: 12. Germline lookup yields CDR1 LGHNT and CDR2 FRNRAP. The CDR3 runs to 19 residues. The CDR3 bases are TGTGCTAGTGGTTTGCTCGCCGGGACAGGGAACTTGGGGGCCAACGTCCTGACTTTC. It encodes CASGLLAGTGNLGANVLTF.